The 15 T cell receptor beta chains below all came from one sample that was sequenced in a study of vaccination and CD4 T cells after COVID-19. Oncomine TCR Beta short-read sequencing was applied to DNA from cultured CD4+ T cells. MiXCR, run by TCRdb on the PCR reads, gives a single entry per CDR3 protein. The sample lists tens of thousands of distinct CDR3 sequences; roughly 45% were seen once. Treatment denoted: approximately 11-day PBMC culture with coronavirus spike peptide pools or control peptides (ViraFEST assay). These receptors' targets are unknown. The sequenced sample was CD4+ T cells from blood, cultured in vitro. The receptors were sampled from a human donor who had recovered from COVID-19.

The CDR3 sequence is CASSGLTGQETQYF. The CDR3 nucleotides are TGTGCCAGCAGTGGGCTCACAGGCCAAGAGACCCAGTACTTC. The V call is TRBV2, the J call TRBJ2-5; D may be TRBD1 (5 bases). CDR1 and CDR2 from the germline V gene are SNHLY and FYNNEI. The CDR3 is 14 residues long. Trimming removed 4 bases from V and 1 base from J, with 10 bases in between.

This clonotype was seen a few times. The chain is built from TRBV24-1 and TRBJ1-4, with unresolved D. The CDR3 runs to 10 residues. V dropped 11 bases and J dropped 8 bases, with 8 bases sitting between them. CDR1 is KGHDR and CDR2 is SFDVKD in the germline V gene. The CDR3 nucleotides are TGTGCCAGCCCGATAGAAAAACTGTTTTTT. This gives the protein CASPIEKLFF.

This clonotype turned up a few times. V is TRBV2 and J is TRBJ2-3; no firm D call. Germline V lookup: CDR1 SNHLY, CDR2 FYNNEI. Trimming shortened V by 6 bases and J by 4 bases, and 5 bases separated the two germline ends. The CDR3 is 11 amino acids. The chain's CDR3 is CASRESDTQYF. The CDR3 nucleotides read TGTGCCAGCAGGGAGTCAGATACGCAGTATTTT.

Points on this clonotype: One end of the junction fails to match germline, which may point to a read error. The CDR3 is CASSSPAGSLPQETQYF. The CDR3 nucleotides are TGTGCTAGCAGCTCCCCCGCGGGCAGCCTACCTCAAGAGACCCAGTACTTC. The chain carries TRBV7-7 and TRBJ2-5; the D gene is possibly TRBD2 (5 bases). CDR3 size: 17 residues. Germline V gene data show CDR1 as SSHAT and CDR2 as FNYEAQ (reference sequence).

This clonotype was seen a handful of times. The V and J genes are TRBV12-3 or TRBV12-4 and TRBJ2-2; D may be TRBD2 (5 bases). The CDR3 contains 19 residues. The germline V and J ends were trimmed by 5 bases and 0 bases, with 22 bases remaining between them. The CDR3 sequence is CASSPSTRVGGANTGELFF. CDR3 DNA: TGTGCCAGCAGTCCTAGCACCCGGGTTGGAGGAGCGAACACCGGGGAGCTGTTTTTT.

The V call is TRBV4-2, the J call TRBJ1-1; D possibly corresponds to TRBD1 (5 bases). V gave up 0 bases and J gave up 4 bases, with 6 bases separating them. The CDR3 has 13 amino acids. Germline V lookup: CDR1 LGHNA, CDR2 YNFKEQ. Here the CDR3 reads CASSQEGGTEAFF. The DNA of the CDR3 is TGTGCCAGCAGCCAAGAGGGGGGCACTGAAGCTTTCTTT.

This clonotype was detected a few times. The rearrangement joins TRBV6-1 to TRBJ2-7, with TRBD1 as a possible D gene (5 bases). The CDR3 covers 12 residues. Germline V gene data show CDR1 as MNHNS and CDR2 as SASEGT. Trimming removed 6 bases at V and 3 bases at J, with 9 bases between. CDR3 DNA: TGTGCCAGCAGGGACACTCACTACGAGCAGTACTTC. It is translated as CASRDTHYEQYF.

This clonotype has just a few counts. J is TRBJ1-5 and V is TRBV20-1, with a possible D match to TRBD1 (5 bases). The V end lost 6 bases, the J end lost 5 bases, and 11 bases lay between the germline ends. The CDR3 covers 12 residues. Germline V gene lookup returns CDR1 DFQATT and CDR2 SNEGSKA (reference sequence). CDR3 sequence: CSANRGDQPQHF. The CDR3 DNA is TGCAGTGCCAATCGGGGGGATCAGCCCCAGCATTTT.

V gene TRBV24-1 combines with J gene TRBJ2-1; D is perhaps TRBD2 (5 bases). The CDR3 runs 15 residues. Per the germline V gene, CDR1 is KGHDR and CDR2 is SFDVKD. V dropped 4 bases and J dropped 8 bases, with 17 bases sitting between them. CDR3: CATSEMGVSIHEQFF. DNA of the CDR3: TGTGCCACCAGTGAAATGGGAGTATCTATCCATGAGCAGTTCTTC.

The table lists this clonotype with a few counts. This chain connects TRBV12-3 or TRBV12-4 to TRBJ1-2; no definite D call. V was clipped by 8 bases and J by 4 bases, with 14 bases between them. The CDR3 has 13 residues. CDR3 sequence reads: CASGRTDGYGYTF. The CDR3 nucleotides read TGTGCCAGCGGAAGGACCGACGGCTATGGCTACACCTTC.

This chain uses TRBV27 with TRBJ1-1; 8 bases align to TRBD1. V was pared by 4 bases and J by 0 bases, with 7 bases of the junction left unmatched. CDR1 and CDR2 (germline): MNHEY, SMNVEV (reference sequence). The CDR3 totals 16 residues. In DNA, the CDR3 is TGTGCCAGCAGTTCCACCCGGACAGGGATGAACACTGAAGCTTTCTTT. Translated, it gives CASSSTRTGMNTEAFF.

CDR3 coding DNA: TGTGCCAGCAGCCCCCTAGCGGGAGTAGCCTACGAGCAGTACTTC. This codes for CASSPLAGVAYEQYF. The genes are TRBV2 and TRBJ2-7; TRBD2 agrees at 10 bases. The V segment lost 6 bases and the J segment 2 bases; nucleotides outside the gene matches: 7. Germline V gene lookup returns CDR1 SNHLY and CDR2 FYNNEI. The CDR3 is made up of 15 amino acids. Combining the CDR3 with reference TRBV2 and TRBJ2-7 gives the whole variable domain EPEVTQTPSHQVTQMGQEVILRCVPISNHLYFYWYRQILGQKVEFLVSFYNNEISEKSEIFDDQFSVERPDGSNFTLKIRSTKLEDSAMYFCASSPLAGVAYEQYFGPGTRLTVT.

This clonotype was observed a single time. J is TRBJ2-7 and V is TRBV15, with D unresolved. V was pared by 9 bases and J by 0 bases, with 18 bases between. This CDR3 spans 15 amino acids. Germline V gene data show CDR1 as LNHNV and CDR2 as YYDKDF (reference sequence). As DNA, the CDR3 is TGTGCCACTAGAAAAGGCTCGACCAGCTCCTACGAGCAGTACTTC. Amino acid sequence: CATRKGSTSSYEQYF.

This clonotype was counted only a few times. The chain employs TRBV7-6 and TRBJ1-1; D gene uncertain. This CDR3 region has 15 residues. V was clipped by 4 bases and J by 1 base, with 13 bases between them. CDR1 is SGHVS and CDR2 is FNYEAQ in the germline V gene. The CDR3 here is CASSSNGLPNTEAFF. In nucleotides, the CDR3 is TGTGCCAGCAGCTCGAATGGACTGCCGAACACTGAAGCTTTCTTT.

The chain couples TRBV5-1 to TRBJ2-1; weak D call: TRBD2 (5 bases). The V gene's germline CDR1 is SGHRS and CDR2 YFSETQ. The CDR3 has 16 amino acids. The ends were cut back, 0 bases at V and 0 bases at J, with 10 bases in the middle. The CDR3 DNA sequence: TGCGCCAGCAGCTTGGATGTGGGAGTCTCCTACAATGAGCAGTTCTTC. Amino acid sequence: CASSLDVGVSYNEQFF.